A single sample gave rise to the 29 T cell receptor beta chains below, sequenced in a study of T-cell reconstitution after alpha-beta-depleted transplantation in children. This sample's TCRbeta library carried unique molecular identifier barcodes. TCRdb recomputed calls from the PCR reads with MiXCR, one row per CDR3 protein. This table holds around 960,000 distinct CDR3 sequences, roughly 29% found once. Specimen: PBMCs, mostly from graft donor cells, collected 360 days after TCRalphabeta/CD19-depleted stem cell transplant. The receptor set was obtained from a boy under two years old who had a stem cell transplant for SCID, so the T cells may come from the graft donor.

This chain uses TRBV29-1 with TRBJ2-3, with D possibly being TRBD2 (6 bases). The germline V and J ends were trimmed by 0 bases and 6 bases, with 13 bases remaining between them. The CDR3 is 14 amino acids. Germline values: CDR1 SQVTM, CDR2 ANQGSEA. CDR3 protein: CSVEDPGVMDTQYF. DNA of the CDR3: TGCAGCGTTGAAGATCCGGGGGTTATGGATACGCAGTATTTT.

This clonotype was detected a few times. This chain links TRBV12-3 or TRBV12-4 with TRBJ1-5; D remains unclear. The length of the CDR3 is 14 residues. With 3 bases removed from V and 5 bases from J, the gap between germline ends came to 11 bases. The CDR3 DNA is TGTGCCAGCAGTTTTAGGGCAGGTTATCAGCCCCAGCATTTT. Protein product: CASSFRAGYQPQHF.

The chain has TRBV6-2 or TRBV6-3 and TRBJ2-7; D is perhaps TRBD1 (5 bases). V was trimmed by 6 bases and J by 2 bases, leaving 8 bases between them. Germline V lookup: CDR1 MNHEY, CDR2 SVGEGT. The CDR3 extends over 12 amino acids. Here the CDR3 reads CASSRVPYEQYF. The CDR3 nucleotides are TGTGCCAGCAGCAGGGTCCCCTACGAGCAGTACTTC.

The V gene is TRBV6-2 or TRBV6-3, the J gene TRBJ2-6; possible D gene TRBD2, 5 bases. CDR3 length equals 20 residues. Trimming cost V 11 bases and J 0 bases, with 29 bases left between them. Germline V gene data show CDR1 as MNHEY and CDR2 as SVGEGT. This chain's CDR3 is CAQRFAGEGGSFSGANVLTF. In DNA form, the CDR3 reads TGTGCCCAGCGGTTCGCGGGTGAAGGTGGATCCTTCTCTGGGGCCAACGTCCTGACTTTC.

The genes are TRBV5-1 and TRBJ2-1; 9 positions agree with TRBD1. Germline V gene lookup returns CDR1 SGHRS and CDR2 YFSETQ. The CDR3 is made up of 16 amino acids. With V trimmed by 5 bases and J by 5 bases, 11 bases remained unmatched. The CDR3 region is CASRFPGQGAHNEQFF. Here the CDR3 DNA reads TGCGCCAGCAGATTCCCGGGACAGGGAGCCCACAATGAGCAGTTCTTC.

The genes are TRBV4-3 and TRBJ2-2; D perhaps matches TRBD1 (6 bases). Trimming stripped 2 bases from V and 6 bases from J, with 16 bases between. Germline CDR1 LGHNA, CDR2 YSLEER. The CDR3 is 16 amino acids. Here the CDR3 DNA reads TGCGCCAGCAGCCAAAGACCGGGACAAGAGGCCGGGGAGCTGTTTTTT. This sequence encodes CASSQRPGQEAGELFF.

Only a few counts were recorded for this clonotype. The rearrangement uses TRBV20-1 and TRBJ1-1; D unresolved. Trimming cost V 4 bases and J 1 base, with 10 bases left between them. This CDR3 spans 13 amino acids. CDR1 DFQATT and CDR2 SNEGSKA come from the germline V gene (reference sequence). CDR3 loop: CSAMRPRNTEAFF. The CDR3, as DNA: TGCAGTGCTATGAGGCCACGGAACACTGAAGCTTTCTTT.

V and J are TRBV12-3 or TRBV12-4 and TRBJ2-5, with 9 bases aligning to TRBD2. V was clipped by 4 bases and J by 4 bases; unmatched bases: 10. The CDR3 has 16 residues. CDR3 coding DNA: TGTGCCAGCAGTTGGTGGGCGGGGGGGCCGAGAGAGACCCAGTACTTC. Translating gives CASSWWAGGPRETQYF.

This clonotype showed up just a few times. The rearrangement links TRBV7-8 to TRBJ2-1, with a possible D match to TRBD2 (7 bases). CDR1 is SGHVS and CDR2 is FQNEAQ in the germline V gene. V lost 4 bases, J lost 5 bases, and 18 bases lay in between. This CDR3 is 16 amino acids long. CDR3 amino acids: CASSYIGGPKNNEQFF. The CDR3 region has the DNA TGTGCCAGCAGCTATATCGGGGGGCCCAAGAACAATGAGCAGTTCTTC.

The gene calls are TRBV7-8 and TRBJ2-7; perhaps TRBD1 as D (6 bases). This CDR3 has 15 residues. V lost 4 bases and J 4 bases, leaving 17 bases between the germline ends. CDR1 is SGHVS and CDR2 is FQNEAQ in the germline V gene. The CDR3 DNA follows: TGTGCCAGCAGCTCCTCCAAACGGACAGTATACGAGCAGTACTTC. Translated, it gives CASSSSKRTVYEQYF. The whole variable domain, remainder taken from reference TRBV7-8 and TRBJ2-7, is GAGVSQSPRYKVAKRGQDVALRCDPISGHVSLFWYQQALGQGPEFLTYFQNEAQLDKSGLPSDRFFAERPEGSVSTLKIQRTQQEDSAVYLCASSSSKRTVYEQYFGPGTRLTVT.

This chain uses TRBV2 with TRBJ1-2, with TRBD1 matching over 7 bases. CDR1 SNHLY and CDR2 FYNNEI come from the germline V gene. V shed 6 bases, J shed 5 bases, and the junction held 12 bases outside the gene matches. The CDR3 length is 15 residues. The CDR3 bases are TGTGCCAGCAGACTCACTCGGGGACAGATGTATGGCTACACCTTC. Translated: CASRLTRGQMYGYTF.

The rearrangement uses TRBV10-3 and TRBJ2-3; D is undetermined. Germline V gene sequence: CDR1 ENHRY, CDR2 SYGVKD. CDR3 length: 13 amino acids. Trimming removed 2 bases at V and 6 bases at J, with 9 bases between. DNA for the CDR3: TGTGCCATCAGTGAGGCGACCGTGGATACGCAGTATTTT. Protein: CAISEATVDTQYF.

This sequence joins TRBV6-1 and TRBJ1-2; 7 bases align to TRBD1. The CDR3 runs to 14 residues. Germline V CDR1 and CDR2: MNHNS, SASEGT. With V trimmed by 5 bases and J by 3 bases, 6 bases remained unmatched. The CDR3, as DNA: TGTGCCAGCAGTAAAAGCAGGGGGGACTATGGCTACACCTTC. Its translation: CASSKSRGDYGYTF.

V and J are TRBV4-1 and TRBJ2-1, with D perhaps TRBD2 (6 bases). Trimming shortened V by 5 bases and J by 6 bases, and 14 bases separated the two germline ends. Looked up from germline, CDR1 is MGHRA and CDR2 is YSYEKL. The CDR3 sequence is 14 residues long. In DNA, the CDR3 is TGCGCCAGCAGCGGGCGACTAGGGGCCAATGAGCAGTTCTTC. It translates to CASSGRLGANEQFF.

The V and J genes are TRBV27 and TRBJ1-3; D is unresolved. V lost 5 bases and J lost 7, with 15 bases in between. The germline CDR1 and CDR2 sequences are MNHEY and SMNVEV (reference sequence). The CDR3 extends over 14 amino acids. Written as DNA, the CDR3 is TGTGCCAGCAGTCCCATACCCGCAAAGAACACCATATATTTT. Translation: CASSPIPAKNTIYF.

This clonotype has just a few counts. The chain recombines TRBV12-3 or TRBV12-4 with TRBJ2-5, with a weak D call TRBD1 (6 bases). This CDR3 has 14 residues. The V and J ends lost 6 bases and 2 bases respectively, with 13 bases between them. The CDR3 region has the DNA TGTGCCAGCAGGGGCCAGGGGCCACAAGAGACCCAGTACTTC. This codes for CASRGQGPQETQYF.

In this sample, this clonotype turned up many times. J is TRBJ1-5 and V is TRBV12-3 or TRBV12-4, with a weak D call TRBD1 (5 bases). Trimming took off 4 bases at V and 2 bases at J, with 6 bases between the two ends. The CDR3 extends over 13 amino acids. The CDR3 DNA reads TGTGCCAGCAGTTGGGGGGGCAATCAGCCCCAGCATTTT. Protein sequence: CASSWGGNQPQHF.

This sequence joins TRBV20-1 and TRBJ2-3; possibly TRBD1 for D (5 bases). The V end was cut by 6 bases, the J end by 6 bases, with 22 bases between. Germline lookup yields CDR1 DFQATT and CDR2 SNEGSKA (reference sequence). This CDR3 comprises 15 residues. The DNA for the CDR3 is TGCAGTGCAGGGTTCAGGGTCCCTTCCGCCGATACGCAGTATTTT. Protein: CSAGFRVPSADTQYF.

This clonotype was seen more than once but under ten times. The rearrangement uses TRBV10-3 and TRBJ2-7; no firm D call. Trimming removed 8 bases from V and 1 base from J, with 15 bases in between. The germline V gene encodes CDR1 ENHRY and CDR2 SYGVKD. The CDR3 sequence is 14 residues long. The CDR3 DNA reads as TGTGCCATCTCTAAAGGACGGATGTCCTACGAGCAGTACTTC. Translated, it gives CAISKGRMSYEQYF.

V usage is TRBV12-3 or TRBV12-4 and J usage is TRBJ1-1, with a weak D call TRBD1 (5 bases). This CDR3 is 14 amino acids long. Trimming removed 1 base at V and 6 bases at J, with 12 bases between. The CDR3 bases are TGTGCCAGCAGTTTAGTCTGGGCAGGGTCTGAAGCTTTCTTT. It yields the protein CASSLVWAGSEAFF.

The J gene is TRBJ1-1, the V gene TRBV20-1; tentative D call: TRBD1 (6 bases). Per the germline V gene, CDR1 is DFQATT and CDR2 is SNEGSKA (reference sequence). V was shortened by 1 base and J by 5 bases, with 11 bases between the two germline ends. This CDR3 is built from 13 residues. The CDR3 DNA is TGCAGTGCTAGAGTGGGGGCGGATACTGAAGCTTTCTTT. It is translated as CSARVGADTEAFF.

This clonotype turned up a few times. The chain links TRBV11-2 to TRBJ2-5, with 12 nucleotides matching TRBD2. The CDR3 is 17 residues long. With 1 base clipped from V and 5 bases from J, the junction kept 8 bases outside the gene matches. Germline V gives CDR1 SGHAT, CDR2 FQNNGV. The CDR3 DNA follows: TGTGCCAGCAGCTTAGTCACTAGCGGGGGGCCGGGGGAGACCCAGTACTTC. This translates into CASSLVTSGGPGETQYF.

In its sample, this clonotype was seen many times. The rearrangement joins TRBV24-1 to TRBJ2-3; a possible D gene is TRBD2 (7 bases). Germline loops: CDR1 KGHDR, CDR2 SFDVKD. Trimming took 4 bases from V and 3 from J, leaving 13 bases between them. The CDR3 covers 15 residues. For the CDR3, the DNA is TGTGCCACCAGTGACTTCGGGGGGCCGACAGATACGCAGTATTTT. Translating it yields CATSDFGGPTDTQYF.

The rearrangement joins TRBV6-5 to TRBJ2-2; D is undetermined. This CDR3 region has 14 residues. V was pared by 2 bases and J by 7 bases, with 11 bases between. Germline CDR1 MNHEY, CDR2 SVGAGI. The CDR3 here is CASSYPTSGGELFF. In DNA form, the CDR3 reads TGTGCCAGCAGTTACCCCACTTCAGGCGGGGAGCTGTTTTTT.

This chain joins TRBV5-5 and TRBJ2-7; the D gene is possibly TRBD1 (6 bases). This CDR3 has 15 residues. Germline V gene data show CDR1 as SGHKS and CDR2 as YYEKEE (reference sequence). Trimming took off 6 bases at V and 0 bases at J, with 16 bases between the two ends. CDR3 nucleotides: TGTGCCAGCACCCAAACACAGGGATTCTCCTACGAGCAGTACTTC. It translates to CASTQTQGFSYEQYF.

There are a few counts of this clonotype. The chain has TRBV12-3 or TRBV12-4 and TRBJ2-7; 7 bases are shared with TRBD1. V dropped 6 bases and J dropped 5; count of bases not matched to a gene: 7. The CDR3 runs 13 residues. The CDR3 DNA reads as TGTGCCAGCAGGCTCACAGGGGCCCACGAGCAGTACTTC. This translates into CASRLTGAHEQYF.

This clonotype occurred a few times. This sequence joins TRBV5-8 and TRBJ2-3, with D unclear. Trimming shortened V by 1 base and J by 2 bases, and 8 bases separated the two germline ends. In germline, CDR1 is SGHTS, CDR2 YDEGEE. This CDR3 is 14 amino acids long. CDR3 DNA sequence: TGTGCCAGCAGCTTGCGGTCCTACACAGATACGCAGTATTTT. Residues: CASSLRSYTDTQYF. Drawing the rest from reference TRBV5-8 and TRBJ2-3, the complete variable domain is EAGVTQSPTHLIKTRGQQATLRCSPISGHTSVYWYQQALGLGLQFLLWYDEGEERNRGNFPPRFSGRQFPNYSSELNVNALELEDSALYLCASSLRSYTDTQYFGPGTRLTVL.

This clonotype was picked up a small number of times. The chain uses TRBV12-3 or TRBV12-4 and TRBJ1-4; D is unclear. V was cut by 7 bases and J by 4 bases, with 16 bases left in between. CDR3 length equals 15 residues. CDR3 coding DNA: TGTGCCAGCACCCCCAGGCGGCCAGTTAATGAAAAACTGTTTTTT. Translating it yields CASTPRRPVNEKLFF.

The CDR3 here is CASSLALLLGQETQYF. The CDR3 DNA reads as TGTGCCAGCAGCTTAGCCTTACTATTGGGGCAAGAGACCCAGTACTTC. This chain uses TRBV7-2 with TRBJ2-5; no clear D gene. The germline V and J ends were trimmed by 0 bases and 2 bases, with 13 bases remaining between them. Germline V CDR1 and CDR2: SGHTA, FQGNSA. This CDR3 is built from 16 residues.